A single sample is the source of the 26 T cell receptor beta chains below, sequenced in a study of T cell changes during pregnancy in multiple sclerosis. Using immunoSEQ multiplex PCR, the repertoire was profiled, and TCRdb retains in-frame clones only, with some absent. This sample has tens of thousands of clones, with just over 85% found just once. The sample in question was CD8+ T cells from peripheral blood mononuclear cells, obtained in the first trimester of pregnancy. These receptors came from a female donor in good health, enrolled as a control in a pregnancy study.

The V call is TRBV12-5, the J call TRBJ1-4; weak D call: TRBD1 (6 bases). This CDR3 is 15 amino acids long. Trimming removed 0 bases at V and 1 base at J, with 6 bases between. The germline CDR1 and CDR2 sequences are LGHNT and FRNRAP. This chain's CDR3 is CASGLVQGTNEKLFF. In DNA form, the CDR3 reads TGTGCTAGTGGTTTGGTACAGGGAACTAATGAAAAACTGTTTTTT.

This clone has a handful of counts. The chain is built from TRBV28 and TRBJ2-7; tentative D call: TRBD1 (6 bases). Germline V gene data show CDR1 as MDHEN and CDR2 as SYDVKM. The CDR3 has 13 amino acids. The V end was cut by 6 bases, the J end by 1 base, with 10 bases between. The CDR3 sequence: CASRRGLSYEQYF. The CDR3 DNA sequence: TGTGCCAGCAGGAGGGGGTTGTCCTACGAGCAGTACTTC.

V and J are TRBV12-5 and TRBJ2-2; the D gene is possibly TRBD1 (7 bases). This CDR3 contains 12 residues. CDR1 is LGHNT, CDR2 FRNRAP, per germline. Trimming left V 9 bases short and J 8 bases short, with 13 bases between. The CDR3 sequence is CASAGGTGELFF. In DNA, the CDR3 is TGTGCTAGCGCAGGGGGGACGGGGGAGCTGTTTTTT.

The chain recombines TRBV28 with TRBJ2-7; TRBD1 is a possible D gene (6 bases). The V gene's germline CDR1 is MDHEN and CDR2 SYDVKM. Trimming cost V 5 bases and J 1 base, with 15 bases left between them. The CDR3 is 15 amino acids. CDR3 bases: TGTGCCAGCAGTGAACCAGGGGAGCGATCCTACGAGCAGTACTTC. It codes for CASSEPGERSYEQYF.

This clone occurred once. The chain recombines TRBV6-1 with TRBJ1-1; TRBD1 agrees at 8 bases. Germline values: CDR1 MNHNS, CDR2 SASEGT. Trimming removed 6 bases from V and 5 bases from J; junction bases left unmatched: 8. This CDR3 is 14 amino acids long. The CDR3 coding sequence is TGTGCCAGCAGCCTCGGACAGGGTGGGACTGAAGCTTTCTTT. Translated: CASSLGQGGTEAFF.

V usage is TRBV4-1 and J usage is TRBJ1-4; D may be TRBD1 (5 bases). The germline V gene has CDR1 MGHRA and CDR2 YSYEKL. V shed 4 bases and J shed 2 bases, with 14 bases lying between them. This CDR3 contains 16 residues. The CDR3 nucleotides read TGCGCCAGCAGCCCCTTAACGGGGGGTACTAATGAAAAACTGTTTTTT. The encoded protein is CASSPLTGGTNEKLFF.

The chain employs TRBV5-6 and TRBJ1-5; the D is unclear. Trimming took 2 bases from V and 6 from J, leaving 21 bases between them. CDR3 length equals 17 residues. Germline values: CDR1 SGHDT, CDR2 YYEEEE. CDR3 sequence reads: CASSLSPRRGDFQPQHF. CDR3 DNA sequence: TGTGCCAGCAGCTTATCCCCCCGTCGGGGAGATTTTCAGCCCCAGCATTTT.

In DNA form, the CDR3 reads TGCGCCAGCAGCCAAGATCGGGTAGACAATCAGCCCCAGCATTTT. Amino acid sequence: CASSQDRVDNQPQHF. The rearrangement uses TRBV4-3 and TRBJ1-5, with unresolved D. The CDR3 has 15 amino acids. The germline CDR1 and CDR2 sequences are LGHNA and YSLEER. Trimming pared 0 bases from V and 3 bases from J, leaving 9 bases between.

The rearrangement joins TRBV30 to TRBJ2-3, with 8 bases identical to TRBD2. V shed 2 bases and J 3 bases; nucleotides not matched to a gene: 10. Germline V CDR1 and CDR2: GTSNPN, SVGIG (reference sequence). This CDR3 is built from 16 residues. CDR3 in amino acids: CAWSLIGGGVTDTQYF. CDR3 nucleotide sequence: TGTGCCTGGAGTTTGATCGGGGGGGGCGTGACAGATACGCAGTATTTT.

The chain employs TRBV2 and TRBJ1-2; D might be TRBD1 (6 bases). The germline V and J ends were trimmed by 8 bases and 4 bases, with 17 bases remaining between them. The CDR3 covers 14 residues. Germline V gene lookup returns CDR1 SNHLY and CDR2 FYNNEI. CDR3: CASLRAGEVYGYTF. The CDR3 DNA reads TGTGCCAGCCTACGTGCAGGGGAAGTCTATGGCTACACCTTC.

The chain links TRBV15 to TRBJ2-3; D perhaps matches TRBD2 (7 bases). V shed 1 base and J shed 2 bases, with 19 bases lying between them. This CDR3 region has 18 residues. Germline assignment: CDR1 LNHNV and CDR2 YYDKDF (reference sequence). CDR3 in DNA: TGTGCCACCAGCAGAGTCTTTGAGGGGGGGTCGCACACAGATACGCAGTATTTT. Translating it yields CATSRVFEGGSHTDTQYF.

This CDR3 is CATSRGQGAFF. CDR3 nucleotides: TGTGCCACCAGCAGGGGACAGGGAGCTTTCTTT. The V gene is TRBV15, the J gene TRBJ1-1; the match to TRBD1 covers 9 bases. This CDR3 has 11 amino acids. Germline assignment: CDR1 LNHNV and CDR2 YYDKDF (reference sequence). V trimming: 3 bases; J trimming: 10 bases; junction bases outside the gene matches: 0.

This clone was detected only a few times. Here the CDR3 DNA reads TGTGCCAGCAGCTTAGCCTGGACAGGCGCCGACACTAACTATGGCTACACCTTC. Residues: CASSLAWTGADTNYGYTF. This chain links TRBV7-9 with TRBJ1-2; 7 bases fit TRBD1. This CDR3 has 18 residues. Looked up from germline, CDR1 is SEHNR and CDR2 is FQNEAQ (reference sequence). The V segment lost 0 bases and the J segment 0 bases; nucleotides outside the gene matches: 10.

The chain is built from TRBV6-4 and TRBJ2-7; D may be TRBD2 (5 bases). CDR3 length: 16 amino acids. Germline-derived CDR1 and CDR2 are MRHNA and SNTAGT. V was shortened by 6 bases and J by 3 bases, with 21 bases between the two germline ends. CDR3 sequence: CASRKWVQERVYEQYF. CDR3 bases: TGTGCCAGCAGAAAGTGGGTCCAAGAGAGGGTCTACGAGCAGTACTTC.

V is TRBV30 and J is TRBJ2-7; tentatively, D is TRBD1 (6 bases). This CDR3 spans 13 amino acids. Per germline, CDR1 GTSNPN and CDR2 SVGIG (reference sequence). V was clipped by 0 bases and J by 2 bases, with 8 bases between them. CDR3 in DNA: TGTGCCTGGAGTGTAGGGGGTACCTACGAGCAGTACTTC. It yields the protein CAWSVGGTYEQYF.

The chain recombines TRBV5-6 with TRBJ1-1; D is unresolved. The CDR3 length is 16 residues. Germline V CDR1 and CDR2: SGHDT, YYEEEE. Deletions cut 2 bases from V and 5 bases from J, with 19 bases between. The CDR3 protein is CASSFMLALGETEAFF. CDR3 nucleotide sequence: TGTGCCAGCAGCTTTATGCTAGCCCTGGGAGAGACTGAAGCTTTCTTT.

This clone came up once. The chain uses TRBV12-2 and TRBJ1-2. TRBV12-2 is an annotated pseudogene. This CDR3 has 16 amino acids. The CDR3 nucleotides are TGTGCAAGTCGCTTAGCGACGCGGCTTTTTAACTATGGCTACACCTTC. Encoded protein: CASRLATRLFNYGYTF.

This clone has only one observation. The chain uses TRBV6-6 and TRBJ1-3, with TRBD1 matching over 9 bases. V gave up 4 bases and J gave up 1 base; unmatched junction bases: 5. CDR3 size: 16 residues. Germline V CDR1 and CDR2: MNHNY, SVGAGI (reference sequence). The CDR3 nucleotides read TGTGCCAGCAGTTCCGGGACAGGGATTTCTGGAAACACCATATATTTT. This encodes CASSSGTGISGNTIYF.

The V gene is TRBV19, the J gene TRBJ1-6, with D possibly being TRBD1 (6 bases). V was pared by 3 bases and J by 7 bases, with 10 bases between. This CDR3 is built from 14 residues. Germline V lookup: CDR1 LNHDA, CDR2 SQIVND (reference sequence). The CDR3 sequence: CASSIQGPNSPLHF. The DNA of the CDR3 is TGTGCCAGTAGTATTCAGGGGCCCAATTCACCCCTCCACTTT.

The gene calls are TRBV28 and TRBJ1-1, with D hard to call. The CDR3 is 13 amino acids. Germline lookup yields CDR1 MDHEN and CDR2 SYDVKM. V lost 5 bases to trimming and J lost 1 base, with 8 bases between them. CDR3 nucleotide sequence: TGTGCCAGCAGTCTTCCCTCGAACACTGAAGCTTTCTTT. Its protein is CASSLPSNTEAFF.

This clone came up once. The chain carries TRBV10-2 and TRBJ1-5; D might be TRBD1 (6 bases). This CDR3 contains 13 residues. Germline CDR1 WSHSY, CDR2 SAAADI. Trimming took off 5 bases at V and 4 bases at J, with 9 bases between the two ends. The CDR3, as DNA: TGCGCCAGCAGTTGGACAGCAAATCAGCCCCAGCATTTT. Translation: CASSWTANQPQHF.

The chain joins TRBV27 to TRBJ2-7; tentative D call: TRBD1 (6 bases). Between the trimmed V and J ends, which lost 2 bases and 2 bases, there was a span of 10 bases. The CDR3 spans 14 residues. Germline loops: CDR1 MNHEY, CDR2 SMNVEV (reference sequence). CDR3 residues: CASSLTGIAYEQYF. In nucleotides, the CDR3 is TGTGCCAGCAGTTTAACAGGGATCGCCTACGAGCAGTACTTC.

The chain couples TRBV7-3 to TRBJ2-3; possibly TRBD2 for D (5 bases). CDR1 SGHTA and CDR2 FQGTGA come from the germline V gene. The CDR3 contains 14 residues. Between the trimmed V and J ends, which lost 5 bases and 4 bases, there was a span of 13 bases. Here the CDR3 DNA reads TGTGCCAGCAGCCCTACGGAGGTGCCAGATACGCAGTATTTT. It codes for CASSPTEVPDTQYF.

This clone was counted a single time. This rearrangement joins TRBV5-5 to TRBJ1-4; 7 bases fit TRBD1. The junction had 2 bases not matched to a gene; V was cut back by 0 bases and J by 3 bases. CDR1 and CDR2 (germline): SGHKS, YYEKEE (reference sequence). The CDR3 totals 15 residues. The CDR3, as DNA: TGTGCCAGCAGCTTGGAGGGACAGTCTAATGAAAAACTGTTTTTT. This sequence encodes CASSLEGQSNEKLFF.

The chain links TRBV4-3 to TRBJ1-1; D not certain. The CDR3 has 17 amino acids. With 1 base removed from V and 2 bases from J, the gap between germline ends came to 17 bases. Per germline, CDR1 LGHNA and CDR2 YSLEER. CDR3 protein: CASSQGATGNINTEAFF. DNA for the CDR3: TGCGCCAGCAGCCAAGGGGCGACCGGGAACATTAACACTGAAGCTTTCTTT.

This clone was counted a single time. The chain employs TRBV5-1 and TRBJ2-7; D is undetermined. Deletions cut 0 bases from V and 9 bases from J, with 7 bases between. The germline V gene encodes CDR1 SGHRS and CDR2 YFSETQ. The CDR3 spans 11 residues. Here the CDR3 DNA reads TGCGCCAGCAGCTTGGGTTCGGGGCAGTACTTC. Its protein product is CASSLGSGQYF.